Presented here are 6 T cell receptor beta chains from one specimen sequenced in a study of tumor-infiltrating lymphocytes in primary liver carcinoma. TCR beta cDNA was made from 450 to 500 ng total RNA with a constant-region primer. Slightly modified ARM-PCR with three nested multiplex PCR rounds yielded TCR beta libraries. Amplification in the first two PCR rounds was performed using TRBV1-TRBV30 forward primers and a C-beta reverse primer for 10 cycles each. TCRdb redid the calling of the multiplex PCR reads with MiXCR, one entry per CDR3 protein. The repertoire has hundreds of thousands of distinct CDR3 sequences, 45% to 70% of them found once; the top ten carry about 18%. Germline DNA was also extracted, and blood RNA was taken from unsorted whole blood. The specimen sequenced was peripheral blood. These receptors came from a woman between 25 and 40 years old with primary liver carcinoma and hepatitis B virus infection.

This clonotype appeared many times. The chain combines TRBV6-6 with TRBJ2-1; TRBD1 agrees at 9 bases. The CDR3 has 16 residues. Germline V gene lookup returns CDR1 MNHNY and CDR2 SVGAGI (reference sequence). Germline trimming cut 0 bases from V and 7 bases from J; bases unmatched to any gene: 7. The CDR3 DNA reads TGTGCCAGCAGTTACTCGAATGGACAGGGGAGGAATGAGCAGTTCTTC. It yields the protein CASSYSNGQGRNEQFF.

The chain is built from TRBV4-2 and TRBJ2-3, with TRBD2 matching over 13 bases. V lost 4 bases, J lost 6 bases, and 13 bases stayed unmatched. From germline, CDR1 is LGHNA and CDR2 YNFKEQ. This CDR3 comprises 18 residues. The CDR3 region has the DNA TGTGCCAGCAGCCGCCCTCCCGGGACTAGCGGGATGGTGGATACGCAGTATTTT. Translated, it gives CASSRPPGTSGMVDTQYF.

Concerning this clonotype: This may be a read error, as it is one base from a much larger clone. The chain uses TRBV6-2 or TRBV6-3 and TRBJ2-1; 7 nucleotides line up with TRBD2. Looked up from germline, CDR1 is MNHEY and CDR2 is SVGEGT. The CDR3 consists of 10 residues. The CDR3 region is CGSGVYEQFF. The DNA for the CDR3 is TGTGGCAGCGGGGTTTATGAGCAGTTCTTC.

Points on this clonotype: This may be a read error: a much more frequent sequence differs by one nucleotide. The chain combines TRBV29-1 with TRBJ2-1; perhaps TRBD1 as D (6 bases). CDR3 length: 12 residues. CDR1 and CDR2 from the germline V gene are SQVTM and ANQGSEA. The CDR3 loop reads CSGDRGLNEQLF. The CDR3 bases are TGCAGCGGTGATAGGGGGTTGAATGAGCAGTTATTC.

This clonotype was seen only a few times. The genes are TRBV13 and TRBJ2-7, with D possibly TRBD2 on 5 matching bases. Trimming stripped 3 bases from V and 4 bases from J, with 13 bases between. Germline V gives CDR1 PRHDT, CDR2 FYEKMQ (reference sequence). This CDR3 is 14 amino acids long. CDR3: CASSFGVPSYEQYF. The DNA for the CDR3 is TGTGCCAGCAGCTTCGGGGTCCCCTCTTACGAGCAGTACTTC.

As regards this clonotype: Compared with germline, one end of the junction differs, possibly owing to a read error. The J gene is TRBJ2-5, the V gene TRBV30; D gene unclear. The length of the CDR3 is 14 residues. The germline gives CDR1 GTSNPN, CDR2 SVGIG (reference sequence). Written as DNA, the CDR3 is TGTGCCTGGAGTGTGACGATTGGGAAAGAGACCCAGTATTTC. Protein product: CAWSVTIGKETQYF.